This T cell receptor (beta chain) came from a study of shared clonotypes between healthy human individuals. Whole-study context: The donor group consisted of two women and a few men, aged 18 to 49. Plates per donor: three CD4 naive, three CD4 memory, two CD8 naive, one CD8 memory.

Deletions cut 3 bases from V and 1 base from J, with 10 bases between. Germline lookup yields CDR1 SGHNT and CDR2 YYREEE (reference sequence). This CDR3 contains 14 residues. The data were produced by immunoSEQ multiplex PCR, yet TCRdb's version contains in-frame clones alone and is incomplete. Of more than 2,000,000 clones listed, roughly 92% were seen once; the top ten hold more than 0.12%. The V call is TRBV5-4, the J call TRBJ1-2; D call uncertain. The sample comprised naive CD4+ T cells sorted from blood. Indicated subset: CD45RA+ positively selected. This TCR was sampled from a man younger than 35 in good health. The CDR3 loop reads CASSSPRGNYGYTF. DNA of the CDR3: TGTGCCAGCAGCTCACCCCGGGGTAACTATGGCTACACCTTC.